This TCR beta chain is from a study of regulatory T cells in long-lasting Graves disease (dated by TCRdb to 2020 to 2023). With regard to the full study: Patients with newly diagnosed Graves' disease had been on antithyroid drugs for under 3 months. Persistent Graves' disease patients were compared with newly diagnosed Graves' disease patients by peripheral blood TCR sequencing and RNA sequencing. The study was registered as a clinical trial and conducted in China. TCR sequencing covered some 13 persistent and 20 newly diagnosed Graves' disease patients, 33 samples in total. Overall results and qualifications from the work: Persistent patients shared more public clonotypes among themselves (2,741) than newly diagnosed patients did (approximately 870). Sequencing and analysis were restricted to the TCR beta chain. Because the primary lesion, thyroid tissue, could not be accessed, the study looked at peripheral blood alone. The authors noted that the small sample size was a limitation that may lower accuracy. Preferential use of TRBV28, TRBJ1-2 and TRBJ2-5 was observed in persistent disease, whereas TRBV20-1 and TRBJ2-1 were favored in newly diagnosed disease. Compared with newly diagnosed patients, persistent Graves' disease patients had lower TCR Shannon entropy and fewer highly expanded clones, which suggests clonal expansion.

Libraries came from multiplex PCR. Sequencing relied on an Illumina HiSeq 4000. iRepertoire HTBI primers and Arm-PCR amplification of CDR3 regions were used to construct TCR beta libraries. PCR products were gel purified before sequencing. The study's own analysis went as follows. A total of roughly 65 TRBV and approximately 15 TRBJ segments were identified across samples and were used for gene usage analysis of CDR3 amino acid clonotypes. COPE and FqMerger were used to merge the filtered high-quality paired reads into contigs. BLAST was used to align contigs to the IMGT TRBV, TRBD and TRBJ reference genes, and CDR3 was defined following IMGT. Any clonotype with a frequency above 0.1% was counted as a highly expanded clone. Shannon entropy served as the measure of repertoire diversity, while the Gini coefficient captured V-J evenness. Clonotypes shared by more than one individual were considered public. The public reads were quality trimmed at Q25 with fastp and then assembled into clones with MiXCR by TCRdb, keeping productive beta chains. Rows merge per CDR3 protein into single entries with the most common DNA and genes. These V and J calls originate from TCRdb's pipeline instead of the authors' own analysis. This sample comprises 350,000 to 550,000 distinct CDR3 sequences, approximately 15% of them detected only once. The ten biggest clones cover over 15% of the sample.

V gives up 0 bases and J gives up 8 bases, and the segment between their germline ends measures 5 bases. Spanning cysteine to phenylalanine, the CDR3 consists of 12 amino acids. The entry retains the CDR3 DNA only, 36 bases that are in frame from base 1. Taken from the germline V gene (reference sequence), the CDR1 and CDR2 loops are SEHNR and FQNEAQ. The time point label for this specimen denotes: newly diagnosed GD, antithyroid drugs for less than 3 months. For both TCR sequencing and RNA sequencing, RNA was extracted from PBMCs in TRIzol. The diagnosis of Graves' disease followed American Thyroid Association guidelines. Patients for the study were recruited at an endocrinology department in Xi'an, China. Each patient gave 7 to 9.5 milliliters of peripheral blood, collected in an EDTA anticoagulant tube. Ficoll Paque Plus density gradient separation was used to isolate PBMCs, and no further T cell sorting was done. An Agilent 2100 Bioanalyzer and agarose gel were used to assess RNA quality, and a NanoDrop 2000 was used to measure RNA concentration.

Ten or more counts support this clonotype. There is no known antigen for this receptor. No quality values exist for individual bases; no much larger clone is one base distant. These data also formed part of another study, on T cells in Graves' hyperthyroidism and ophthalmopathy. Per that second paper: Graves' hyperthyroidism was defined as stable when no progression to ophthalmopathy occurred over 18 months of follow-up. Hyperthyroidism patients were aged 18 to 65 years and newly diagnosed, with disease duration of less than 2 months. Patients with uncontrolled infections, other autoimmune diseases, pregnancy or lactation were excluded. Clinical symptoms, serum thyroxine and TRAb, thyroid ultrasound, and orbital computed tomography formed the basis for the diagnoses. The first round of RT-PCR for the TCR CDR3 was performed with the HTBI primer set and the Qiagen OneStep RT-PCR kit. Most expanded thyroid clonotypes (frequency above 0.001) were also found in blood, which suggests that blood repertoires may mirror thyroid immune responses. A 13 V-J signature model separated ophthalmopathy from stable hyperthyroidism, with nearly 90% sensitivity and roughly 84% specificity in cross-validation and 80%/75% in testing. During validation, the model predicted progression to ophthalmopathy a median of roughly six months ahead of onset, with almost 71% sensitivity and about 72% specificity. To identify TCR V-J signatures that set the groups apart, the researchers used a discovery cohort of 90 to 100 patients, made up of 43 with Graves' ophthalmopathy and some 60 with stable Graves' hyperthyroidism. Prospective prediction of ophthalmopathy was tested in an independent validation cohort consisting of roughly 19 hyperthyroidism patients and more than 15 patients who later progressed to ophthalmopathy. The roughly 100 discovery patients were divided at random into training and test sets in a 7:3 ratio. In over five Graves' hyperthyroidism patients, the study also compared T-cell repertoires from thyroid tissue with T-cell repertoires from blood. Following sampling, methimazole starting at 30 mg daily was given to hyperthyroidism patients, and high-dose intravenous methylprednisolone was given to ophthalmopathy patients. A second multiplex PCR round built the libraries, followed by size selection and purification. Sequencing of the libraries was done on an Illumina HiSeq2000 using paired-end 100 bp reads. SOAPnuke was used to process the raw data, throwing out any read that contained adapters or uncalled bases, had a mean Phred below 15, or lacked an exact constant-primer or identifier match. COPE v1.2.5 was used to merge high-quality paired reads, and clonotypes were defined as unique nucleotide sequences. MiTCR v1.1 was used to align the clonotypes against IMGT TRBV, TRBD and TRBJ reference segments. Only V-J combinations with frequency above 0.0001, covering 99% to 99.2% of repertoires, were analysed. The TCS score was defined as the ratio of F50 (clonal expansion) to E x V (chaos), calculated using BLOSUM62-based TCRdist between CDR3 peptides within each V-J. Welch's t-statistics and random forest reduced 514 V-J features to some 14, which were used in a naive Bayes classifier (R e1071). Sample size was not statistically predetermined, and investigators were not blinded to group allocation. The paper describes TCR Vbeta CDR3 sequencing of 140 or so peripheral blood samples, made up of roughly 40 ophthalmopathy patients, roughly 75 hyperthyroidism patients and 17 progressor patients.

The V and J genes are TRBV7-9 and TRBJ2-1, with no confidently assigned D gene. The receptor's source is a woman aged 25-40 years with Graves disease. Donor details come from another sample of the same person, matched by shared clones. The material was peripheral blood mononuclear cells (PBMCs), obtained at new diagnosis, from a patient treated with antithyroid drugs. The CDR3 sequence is CASSLARDEQFF. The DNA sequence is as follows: TGTGCCAGCAGCTTAGCACGGGATGAGCAGTTCTTC. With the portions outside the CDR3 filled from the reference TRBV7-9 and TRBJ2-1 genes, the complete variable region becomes DTGVSQNPRHKITKRGQNVTFRCDPISEHNRLYWYRQTLGQGPEFLTYFQNEAQLEKSRLLSDRFSAERPKGSFSTLEIQRTEQGDSAMYLCASSLARDEQFFGPGTRLTVL.